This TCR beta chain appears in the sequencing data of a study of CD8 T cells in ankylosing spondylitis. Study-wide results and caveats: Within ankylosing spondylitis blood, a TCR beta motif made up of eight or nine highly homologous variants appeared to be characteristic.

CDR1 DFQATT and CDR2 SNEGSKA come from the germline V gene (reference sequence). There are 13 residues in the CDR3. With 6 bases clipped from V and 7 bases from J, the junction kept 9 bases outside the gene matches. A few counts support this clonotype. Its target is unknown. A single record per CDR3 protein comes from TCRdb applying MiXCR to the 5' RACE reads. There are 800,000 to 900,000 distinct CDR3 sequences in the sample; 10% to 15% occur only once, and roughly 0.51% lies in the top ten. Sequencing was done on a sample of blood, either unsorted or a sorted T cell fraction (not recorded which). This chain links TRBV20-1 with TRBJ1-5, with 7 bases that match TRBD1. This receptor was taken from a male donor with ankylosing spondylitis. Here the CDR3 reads CSAHTGVRQPQHF. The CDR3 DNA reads TGCAGTGCACATACAGGGGTTAGGCAGCCCCAGCATTTT.